This TCR beta chain was recorded in a study of cytomegalovirus exposure and HLA in healthy donors. V dropped 0 bases and J dropped 5; count of bases not matched to a gene: 8. Germline-derived CDR1 and CDR2 are LGHNA and YSLEER. The length of the CDR3 is 17 residues. PCR used 60 Vbeta primers and 13 Jbeta primers. Measured with immunoSEQ multiplex PCR; TCRdb has only the in-frame clones, and not every one. The data show over 85,000 clones, more than 70% seen once. The sequencing sample was made of PBMCs. The J gene is TRBJ2-1, the V gene TRBV4-3; 9 bases match TRBD2. This sequence was found in a woman between 40 and 50 years old in good health and CMV-seronegative. CDR3: CASSQDRLAGYHNEQFF. The CDR3 region has the DNA TGCGCCAGCAGCCAAGATCGTCTAGCGGGGTACCACAATGAGCAGTTCTTC.